Sequencing of this T cell receptor (beta chain) was carried out in a study of regulatory T cells in long-lasting Graves disease. General study points: Persistent disease was characterized by preferential usage of TRBV28, TRBJ1-2 and TRBJ2-5. The number of shared public clonotypes was higher in persistent patients (2,741) than new patients (just over 950). Having only a small sample size may have limited accuracy.

Time point specified: newly diagnosed GD, antithyroid drugs for less than 3 months. From PBMCs, RNA was extracted and then used to make the TCR library. With iRepertoire HTBI primers and Arm-PCR of CDR3 regions, TCR beta libraries were built. TCRdb re-called the multiplex PCR reads through MiXCR, storing one row per CDR3 protein. The profile covers about 430,000 distinct CDR3 sequences, with about 15% appearing a single time and approximately 7.8% taken by the ten largest. This clonotype was detected ten times or more. Its antigen remains unknown. The ends lost 5 bases at V and 1 base at J; junction bases unmatched: 5. CDR3 length: 15 amino acids. Germline CDR1 and CDR2: SGHAT and FQNNGV. Another study also made use of these data, one on T cells in Graves' hyperthyroidism and ophthalmopathy. That work contributes: Aged 18 to 65, the patients had hyperthyroidism that was newly diagnosed and had lasted under 2 months.

J is TRBJ2-3 and V is TRBV11-2, with 8 bases matching TRBD2. Source: peripheral blood mononuclear cells (PBMCs), taken at new diagnosis, from a patient treated with antithyroid drugs. The origin of this receptor is a woman aged 40-49 years with Graves disease. This CDR3 reads CASSASGSGTDTQYF. CDR3 DNA: TGTGCCAGCAGCGCAAGCGGGAGCGGCACAGATACGCAGTATTTT.